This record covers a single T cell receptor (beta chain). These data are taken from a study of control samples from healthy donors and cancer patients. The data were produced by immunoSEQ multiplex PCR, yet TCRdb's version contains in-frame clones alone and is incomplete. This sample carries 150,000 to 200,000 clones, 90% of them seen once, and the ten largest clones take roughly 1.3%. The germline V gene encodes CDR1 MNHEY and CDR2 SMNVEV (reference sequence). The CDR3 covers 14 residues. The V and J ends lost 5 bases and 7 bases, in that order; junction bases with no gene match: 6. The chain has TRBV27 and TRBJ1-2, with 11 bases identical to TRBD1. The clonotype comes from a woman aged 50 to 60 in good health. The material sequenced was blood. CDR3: CASSPRTGGSGYTF. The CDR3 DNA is TGTGCCAGCAGTCCAAGGACAGGGGGCAGTGGCTACACCTTC.